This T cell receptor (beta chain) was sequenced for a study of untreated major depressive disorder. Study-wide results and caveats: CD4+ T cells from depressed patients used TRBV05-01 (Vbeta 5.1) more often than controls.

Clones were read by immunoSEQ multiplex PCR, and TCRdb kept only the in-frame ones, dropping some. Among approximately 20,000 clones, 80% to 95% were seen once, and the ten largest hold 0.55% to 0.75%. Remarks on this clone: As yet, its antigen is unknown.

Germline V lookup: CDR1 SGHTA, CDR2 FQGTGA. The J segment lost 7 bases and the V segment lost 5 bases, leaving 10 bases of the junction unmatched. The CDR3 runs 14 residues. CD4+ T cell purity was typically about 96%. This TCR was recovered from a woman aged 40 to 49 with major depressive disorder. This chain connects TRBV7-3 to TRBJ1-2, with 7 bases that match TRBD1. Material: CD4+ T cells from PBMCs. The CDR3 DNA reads TGTGCCAGCAGCCCGGCGGCAGGGGGTCTTGGCTACACCTTC. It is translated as CASSPAAGGLGYTF.